One sample yielded the 25 T cell receptor beta chains listed below, sequenced in a study of radiation and T cells in renal cell carcinoma. Assay used: immunoSEQ multiplex PCR; TCRdb lists only in-frame clones, some missing. The repertoire holds roughly 3,700 clones, with about 74% as singletons. Sample treatment: treatment-naive control, cytoreductive nephrectomy. The specimen was tumor tissue, collected from a patient whose treatment was nephrectomy without radiotherapy. The source is a man in his forties or fifties with renal cell carcinoma.

The rearrangement joins TRBV19 to TRBJ2-1; 13 bases line up with TRBD2. The germline V gene encodes CDR1 LNHDA and CDR2 SQIVND (reference sequence). The CDR3 is 16 residues long. J gave up 10 bases and V 5 bases, and 11 bases lay outside the gene matches. The DNA of the CDR3 is TGTGCCAGTAGTGCGCCCTGGACTAGCGGGAGTAGGGAGCAGTTCTTC. Protein product: CASSAPWTSGSREQFF.

In its sample, this clone was seen a few times. The rearrangement uses TRBV25-1 and TRBJ1-4; 9 nucleotides match TRBD1. The CDR3 runs 15 residues. Germline loops: CDR1 MGHDK, CDR2 SYGVNS. J lost 5 bases, V lost 6 bases, and 7 bases had no gene match. CDR3 DNA sequence: TGTGCCAGCAGGGCCAAGGGACAGGGAAATGAAAAACTGTTTTTT. Its translation is CASRAKGQGNEKLFF.

This chain connects TRBV6-5 to TRBJ1-1; TRBD1 agrees at 10 bases. Germline CDR1 MNHEY, CDR2 SVGAGI. The CDR3 covers 12 residues. Trimming at V came to 6 bases and at J to 9 bases, leaving 4 bases not matched to a gene. For the CDR3, the DNA is TGTGCCAGCAGATTTGACAGGGGGCAAGCTTTCTTT. It translates to CASRFDRGQAFF.

This chain links TRBV2 with TRBJ1-2; 8 bases line up with TRBD1. CDR1 is SNHLY and CDR2 is FYNNEI in the germline V gene. CDR3 length: 12 residues. The V segment lost 6 bases and the J segment 9 bases; nucleotides outside the gene matches: 6. This chain's CDR3 is CASRKGQDSYTF. In DNA form, the CDR3 reads TGTGCCAGCAGAAAGGGACAGGATAGCTACACCTTC. Filled out from reference TRBV2 and TRBJ1-2, the complete variable domain reads EPEVTQTPSHQVTQMGQEVILRCVPISNHLYFYWYRQILGQKVEFLVSFYNNEISEKSEIFDDQFSVERPDGSNFTLKIRSTKLEDSAMYFCASRKGQDSYTFGSGTRLTVV.

The chain links TRBV9 to TRBJ1-1, with 8 bases lining up with TRBD1. Germline CDR1 reads SGDLS; CDR2 reads YYNGEE. This CDR3 is built from 13 residues. J gave up 3 bases and V 3 bases, and 1 base lay outside the gene matches. The chain's CDR3 is CASSEGQDTEAFF. For the CDR3, the DNA is TGTGCCAGCAGCGAGGGACAGGACACTGAAGCTTTCTTT.

By its share, this clone is large. This chain connects TRBV9 to TRBJ2-3; 11 nucleotides line up with TRBD2. Per germline, CDR1 SGDLS and CDR2 YYNGEE. Germline trimming cut 2 bases from V and 6 bases from J; bases unmatched to any gene: 5. This CDR3 comprises 15 residues. CDR3 coding DNA: TGTGCCAGCAGCGTTAGCGGGAGGGCCGTTGATACGCAGTATTTT. It codes for CASSVSGRAVDTQYF.

This sequence joins TRBV28 and TRBJ2-7, with 7 bases identical to TRBD1. Germline assignment: CDR1 MDHEN and CDR2 SYDVKM. The CDR3 covers 12 residues. V gave up 7 bases and J gave up 2 bases; unmatched junction bases: 2. The CDR3 reads CASIGTAYEQYF. CDR3 nucleotide sequence: TGTGCCAGCATCGGGACAGCCTACGAGCAGTACTTC.

CDR3: CASSSGAGNQPQHF. As DNA, the CDR3 is TGTGCCAGCAGTTCCGGGGCGGGCAATCAGCCCCAGCATTTT. This chain connects TRBV6-5 to TRBJ1-5; possibly TRBD1 for D (5 bases). The CDR3 extends over 14 amino acids. V was trimmed by 4 bases and J by 2 bases, leaving 9 bases between them. Germline values: CDR1 MNHEY, CDR2 SVGAGI.

This rearrangement joins TRBV2 to TRBJ2-7; the match to TRBD2 covers 9 bases. The CDR3 length is 15 residues. V trimming: 10 bases; J trimming: 5 bases; junction bases outside the gene matches: 15. Germline V gene sequence: CDR1 SNHLY, CDR2 FYNNEI. Written as DNA, the CDR3 is TGTGCCAACAGCCCCCGGCCTAGCGGGACCCACGAGCAGTACTTC. Translating gives CANSPRPSGTHEQYF.

The sample holds one count of this clone. CDR3 sequence reads: CASSGLVFYEQYF. The CDR3 DNA reads TGTGCCTCCTCGGGACTAGTCTTCTACGAGCAGTACTTC. The chain couples TRBV30 to TRBJ2-7; TRBD2 agrees at 8 bases. There are 13 residues in the CDR3. Germline CDR1 and CDR2: GTSNPN and SVGIG (reference sequence). The J segment lost 3 bases and the V segment lost 7 bases, leaving 8 bases of the junction unmatched. The variable domain in full, completed from reference TRBV30 and TRBJ2-7, reads SQTIHQWPATLVQPVGSPLSLECTVEGTSNPNLYWYRQAAGRGLQLLFYSVGIGQISSEVPQNLSASRPQDRQFILSSKKLLLSDSGFYLCASSGLVFYEQYFGPGTRLTVT.

The genes are TRBV7-2 and TRBJ2-3; tentatively, D is TRBD2 (5 bases). The CDR3 consists of 13 residues. Trimming took 11 bases from V and 3 from J, leaving 15 bases between them. Germline V lookup: CDR1 SGHTA, CDR2 FQGNSA. CDR3 loop: CAEGTPGTDTQYF. CDR3 DNA: TGTGCCGAGGGAACCCCGGGAACAGATACGCAGTATTTT.

V gene TRBV5-1 combines with J gene TRBJ2-5; 9 nucleotides match TRBD1. Trimming took 0 bases from V and 4 from J; bases not matched to a gene: 4. The germline CDR1 and CDR2 sequences are SGHRS and YFSETQ. The CDR3 is 15 residues long. For the CDR3, the DNA is TGCGCCAGCAGCTTGGCCGGGACAGGGCGAGAGACCCAGTACTTC. Amino acid sequence: CASSLAGTGRETQYF.

The genes are TRBV2 and TRBJ2-7; unclear D gene. The CDR3 is made up of 13 amino acids. V lost 7 bases to trimming and J lost 3 bases, with 13 bases between them. Germline-derived CDR1 and CDR2 are SNHLY and FYNNEI. The chain's CDR3 is CASTYLVNYEQYF. The CDR3 DNA follows: TGTGCCAGCACTTATCTAGTGAACTACGAGCAGTACTTC.

The chain recombines TRBV19 with TRBJ2-3; perhaps TRBD2 as D (6 bases). CDR3 size: 14 residues. Per the germline V gene, CDR1 is LNHDA and CDR2 is SQIVND (reference sequence). The V gene lost 3 bases and the J gene lost 5 bases, with 12 bases spanning the gap. The CDR3 sequence is CASSIWGVEDTQYF. CDR3 DNA sequence: TGTGCCAGTAGTATCTGGGGGGTAGAAGATACGCAGTATTTT.

This rearrangement joins TRBV9 to TRBJ2-7, with D maybe TRBD2 (7 bases). Trimming took off 0 bases at V and 3 bases at J, with 19 bases between the two ends. In germline, CDR1 is SGDLS, CDR2 YYNGEE. This CDR3 comprises 17 residues. CDR3 nucleotide sequence: TGTGCCAGCAGCGTAGGAGGGGGGGCTAGCGTCTACTACGAGCAGTACTTC. Translation: CASSVGGGASVYYEQYF.

The chain recombines TRBV27 with TRBJ2-1; 9 nucleotides line up with TRBD2. This CDR3 is built from 13 residues. CDR1 MNHEY and CDR2 SMNVEV come from the germline V gene (reference sequence). V dropped 7 bases and J dropped 4; count of bases not matched to a gene: 2. Written as DNA, the CDR3 is TGTGCCAGCACTGCGGGAGGGTACAATGAGCAGTTCTTC. Protein product: CASTAGGYNEQFF.

The chain couples TRBV9 to TRBJ2-7; a weak D match, TRBD1 (6 bases). The CDR3 consists of 14 residues. In germline, CDR1 is SGDLS, CDR2 YYNGEE. Trimming stripped 0 bases from V and 3 bases from J, with 10 bases between. This chain's CDR3 is CASSVEQGHYEQYF. The CDR3 DNA follows: TGTGCCAGCAGCGTAGAACAGGGACACTACGAGCAGTACTTC.

V usage is TRBV30 and J usage is TRBJ1-2; D is ambiguous. The germline gives CDR1 GTSNPN, CDR2 SVGIG (reference sequence). Trimming cost V 4 bases and J 5 bases, with 20 bases left between them. CDR3 length equals 15 residues. This CDR3 reads CAWTDRAATLYGYTF. The CDR3, as DNA: TGTGCCTGGACCGACCGGGCGGCCACTTTGTATGGCTACACCTTC. Full variable domain (outside the CDR3, taken from reference TRBV30 and TRBJ1-2): SQTIHQWPATLVQPVGSPLSLECTVEGTSNPNLYWYRQAAGRGLQLLFYSVGIGQISSEVPQNLSASRPQDRQFILSSKKLLLSDSGFYLCAWTDRAATLYGYTFGSGTRLTVV.

The rearrangement joins TRBV7-9 to TRBJ1-2, with D uncertain. This CDR3 contains 12 residues. Germline V gene sequence: CDR1 SEHNR, CDR2 FQNEAQ (reference sequence). V was pared by 7 bases and J by 8 bases, with 14 bases between. As DNA, the CDR3 is TGTGCCAGCACCTTGGATTGGGGAGGCTACACCTTC. Protein: CASTLDWGGYTF.

The V gene is TRBV4-3, the J gene TRBJ2-5; no firm D call. CDR3 size: 15 residues. Trimming shortened V by 2 bases and J by 0 bases, and 10 bases separated the two germline ends. Germline loops: CDR1 LGHNA, CDR2 YSLEER. The CDR3 sequence is CASSQIWGNQETQYF. For the CDR3, the DNA is TGCGCCAGCAGCCAAATTTGGGGAAACCAAGAGACCCAGTACTTC.

This clone was observed a few times. This rearrangement joins TRBV6-1 to TRBJ2-7; D might be TRBD1 (6 bases). V lost 7 bases, J lost 3 bases, and 16 bases lay in between. The CDR3 contains 14 residues. The germline gives CDR1 MNHNS, CDR2 SASEGT. The CDR3 coding sequence is TGTGCCAGCATCGAACAGGGTAGGCGCTACGAGCAGTACTTC. Translating it yields CASIEQGRRYEQYF.

V and J are TRBV4-2 and TRBJ2-7; D tentatively fits TRBD1 or TRBD2 (5 bases each). Germline lookup yields CDR1 LGHNA and CDR2 YNFKEQ. Deletions cut 1 base from V and 4 bases from J, with 14 bases between. The CDR3 is 15 residues long. CDR3 sequence reads: CASSQVWQGVYEQYF. CDR3 sequence (DNA): TGTGCCAGCAGCCAAGTATGGCAGGGAGTTTACGAGCAGTACTTC.

The chain uses TRBV30 and TRBJ2-7; 8 nucleotides align to TRBD2. J gave up 0 bases and V 7 bases, and 5 bases lay outside the gene matches. Germline V lookup: CDR1 GTSNPN, CDR2 SVGIG (reference sequence). CDR3 length: 13 amino acids. The CDR3 sequence: CASTSGSSYEQYF. CDR3 in DNA: TGTGCCTCCACTAGCGGTAGCTCCTACGAGCAGTACTTC. Looking up the rest from reference TRBV30 and TRBJ2-7 gives the full variable domain: SQTIHQWPATLVQPVGSPLSLECTVEGTSNPNLYWYRQAAGRGLQLLFYSVGIGQISSEVPQNLSASRPQDRQFILSSKKLLLSDSGFYLCASTSGSSYEQYFGPGTRLTVT.

The J gene is TRBJ1-4, the V gene TRBV2; D is ambiguous. This CDR3 comprises 15 residues. Germline CDR1 is SNHLY and CDR2 is FYNNEI. Trimming removed 4 bases from V and 3 bases from J, with 12 bases in between. The CDR3 DNA reads TGTGCCAGCAGTGCGACCTGGCAAGCTAATGAAAAACTGTTTTTT. Protein: CASSATWQANEKLFF. The full variable domain, its missing parts supplied by reference TRBV2 and TRBJ1-4, is EPEVTQTPSHQVTQMGQEVILRCVPISNHLYFYWYRQILGQKVEFLVSFYNNEISEKSEIFDDQFSVERPDGSNFTLKIRSTKLEDSAMYFCASSATWQANEKLFFGSGTQLSVL.

The genes are TRBV7-8 and TRBJ2-5; 12 nucleotides align to TRBD2. The V gene's germline CDR1 is SGHVS and CDR2 FQNEAQ. J lost 2 bases, V lost 3 bases, and 7 bases had no gene match. The CDR3 consists of 17 residues. CDR3 loop: CASSLGGLAGTQETQYF. The CDR3 bases are TGTGCCAGCAGCTTGGGGGGACTAGCGGGTACTCAAGAGACCCAGTACTTC.